This is a list of T cell receptor beta chains from one sample in a study of cytomegalovirus exposure and HLA in healthy donors. The table came from immunoSEQ multiplex PCR; TCRdb's copy has only in-frame clones and leaves some out. The sample consists of 350,000 or so clones, just over 85% of them appearing once. Material: PBMCs. The receptors derive from a woman aged 18-30 years in good health and CMV-seronegative. The CDR3 runs from the conserved cysteine through the conserved F or W. D genes are given only for firm matches. Some rows mark clone size as missing; the rest say once, few, many or name a class of expanded clone.

j_gene,v_gene,d_gene,abundance,CDR3aa,CDR3nt
TRBJ2-3,TRBV9,TRBD2,-,CASSALAGVDDTQYF,TGTGCCAGCAGCGCCCTAGCGGGAGTTGACGATACGCAGTATTTT
TRBJ2-2,TRBV18,TRBD1,-,CASSPGQARDTGELFF,TGTGCCAGCTCACCAGGACAGGCTCGAGATACCGGGGAGCTGTTTTTT
TRBJ1-5,TRBV6-1,-,-,CASNPNSPHQPQHF,TGTGCCAGCAATCCAAACAGCCCCCATCAGCCCCAGCATTTT
TRBJ2-2,TRBV4-3,-,once,CASSQDLVAAGELFF,TGCGCCAGCAGCCAAGATCTTGTGGCAGCCGGGGAGCTGTTTTTT
TRBJ1-1,TRBV18,-,-,CASSLPGANTEAFF,TGTGCCAGCTCACTACCTGGGGCGAACACTGAAGCTTTCTTT
TRBJ2-1,TRBV7-6,TRBD2,-,CASSPGLAGVPYNEQFF,TGTGCCAGCAGTCCCGGACTAGCGGGTGTCCCCTACAATGAGCAGTTCTTC
TRBJ2-2,TRBV11-2,TRBD1,-,CASSPSPGTGTNTGELFF,TGTGCCAGCAGCCCCAGCCCAGGGACAGGGACGAACACCGGGGAGCTGTTTTTT
TRBJ2-7,TRBV15,TRBD2,-,CATSRDGTSGSLYF,TGTGCCACCAGCAGAGATGGGACTAGCGGGAGTCTCTACTTC
TRBJ1-1,TRBV27,TRBD1,-,CASRRQGADTEAFF,TGTGCCAGCAGGCGACAGGGGGCAGATACTGAAGCTTTCTTT
TRBJ2-1,TRBV6-5,TRBD2,-,CASSYSGRANEQFF,TGTGCCAGCAGTTATAGCGGGAGGGCCAATGAGCAGTTCTTC
TRBJ2-5,TRBV12-5,-,-,CASALGAQETQYF,TGTGCTAGTGCCTTGGGGGCACAAGAGACCCAGTACTTC
TRBJ2-7,TRBV5-1,TRBD1,-,CASSSGTAYEQYF,TGCGCCAGCAGCTCGGGGACAGCCTACGAGCAGTACTTC
TRBJ2-5,TRBV2,-,-,CASSWGEETQYF,TGTGCCAGCAGTTGGGGCGAAGAGACCCAGTACTTC
TRBJ2-2,TRBV11-3,-,-,CASSLVYTGELFF,TGTGCCAGCAGCTTAGTCTATACCGGGGAGCTGTTTTTT
TRBJ2-3,TRBV4-1,-,-,CASSQSVTDTQYF,TGCGCCAGCAGCCAATCCGTAACAGATACGCAGTATTTT
TRBJ2-1,TRBV4-3,TRBD2,-,CASSQVLAGGYNEQFF,TGCGCCAGCAGCCAAGTGTTAGCGGGAGGGTACAATGAGCAGTTCTTC
TRBJ2-7,TRBV7-2,TRBD1,few,CASSPGQANYEQYF,TGTGCCAGCAGCCCGGGACAGGCGAATTACGAGCAGTACTTC
TRBJ1-5,TRBV28,-,-,CASSFPPQPQHF,TGTGCCAGCAGTTTCCCCCCGCAGCCCCAGCATTTT
TRBJ1-5,TRBV28,-,-,CASSLEGKGNQPQHF,TGTGCCAGCAGTTTAGAGGGCAAAGGCAATCAGCCCCAGCATTTT
TRBJ2-7,TRBV5-6,-,-,CASSLRGLGEQYF,TGTGCCAGCAGCTTGCGGGGTCTGGGCGAGCAGTACTTC
TRBJ1-2,TRBV6-6,TRBD1,few,CASSTTWTGTSGYTF,TGTGCCAGCAGTACCACCTGGACAGGTACATCCGGCTACACCTTC
TRBJ2-7,TRBV7-3,TRBD2,-,CASSPRGGDSLHAEQYF,TGTGCCAGCAGCCCCCGGGGGGGGGACTCCCTTCACGCCGAGCAGTACTTC
TRBJ1-1,TRBV28,-,once,CASSIPTDMNTEAFF,TGTGCCAGCAGTATACCGACAGACATGAACACTGAAGCTTTCTTT
TRBJ2-7,TRBV12-5,TRBD2,-,CASGLGLAGGEQYF,TGTGCTAGTGGTCTGGGACTAGCGGGAGGCGAGCAGTACTTC
TRBJ2-3,TRBV2,TRBD2,-,CASAVDQTSGSSDTQYF,TGTGCCTCAGCAGTAGATCAGACTAGCGGGAGCTCAGATACGCAGTATTTT
TRBJ1-5,TRBV5-1,TRBD1,-,CASSLGGTVSNQPQHF,TGCGCCAGCAGCTTGGGGGGGACAGTTAGCAATCAGCCCCAGCATTTT
TRBJ1-3,TRBV4-3,-,-,CASSQDHQGGNTIYF,TGCGCCAGCAGCCAAGATCACCAGGGGGGAAACACCATATATTTT
TRBJ2-7,TRBV7-8,-,few,CASSSLTGNSPYEQYF,TGTGCCAGCAGCTCCCTAACTGGCAACAGCCCCTACGAGCAGTACTTC
TRBJ2-7,TRBV7-9,TRBD2,-,CASSLAGTRGEQYF,TGTGCCAGCAGCTTAGCCGGGACTAGGGGGGAGCAGTACTTC
TRBJ2-5,TRBV6-1,TRBD1,few,CASIPGGGETQYF,TGTGCCAGCATCCCAGGGGGCGGGGAGACCCAGTACTTC
TRBJ2-3,TRBV2,TRBD2,-,CASAGLAGDDTQYF,TGTGCCAGCGCGGGACTAGCGGGAGACGATACGCAGTATTTT
TRBJ2-4,TRBV19,-,-,CASSTDGGLAKNIQYF,TGTGCCAGTAGTACGGACGGGGGTCTAGCCAAAAACATTCAGTACTTC
TRBJ2-7,TRBV28,TRBD1,-,CASSTPGQGPEQYF,TGTGCCAGCAGCACTCCGGGACAGGGCCCTGAGCAGTACTTC